This T cell receptor (beta chain) was captured in a study of blood T cell repertoires in COVID-19. Across the study: Spain, Italy and the United States supplied samples that represented acute and convalescent COVID-19. Sample material is recorded as cDNA or gDNA derived from T cells, B-cell-depleted T cells, or PBMCs.

V trimming: 4 bases; J trimming: 4 bases; junction bases outside the gene matches: 11. Germline CDR1 reads SGHRS; CDR2 reads YFSETQ. CDR3 length: 17 amino acids. Cohorts were assigned according to the clinical history that participants reported. All recovered Cohort 3 donors got two negative PCRs, got clearance, or saw symptom resolution. The table came from immunoSEQ multiplex PCR; TCRdb's copy has only in-frame clones and leaves some out. The table includes 300,000 to 350,000 clones, about 90% detected once. Source material: PBMCs or T cells enriched from blood (not recorded which). This sequence originates from a man aged 30 to 45 who had recovered from COVID-19. This chain joins TRBV5-1 and TRBJ2-6, with TRBD1 identical over 7 bases. CDR3 DNA: TGCGCCAGCAGCCCGGGACAGATTAAGGTCGGGGCCAACGTCCTGACTTTC. Residues: CASSPGQIKVGANVLTF.